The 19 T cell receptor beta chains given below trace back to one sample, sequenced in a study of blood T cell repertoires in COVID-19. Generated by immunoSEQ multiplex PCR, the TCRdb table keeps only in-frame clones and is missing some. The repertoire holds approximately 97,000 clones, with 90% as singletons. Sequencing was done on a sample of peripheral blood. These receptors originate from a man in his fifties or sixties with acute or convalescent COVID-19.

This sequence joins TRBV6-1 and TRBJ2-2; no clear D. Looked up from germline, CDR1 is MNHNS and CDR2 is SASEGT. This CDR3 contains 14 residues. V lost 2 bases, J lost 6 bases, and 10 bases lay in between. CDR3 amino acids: CASSESGWAGELFF. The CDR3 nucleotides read TGTGCCAGCAGTGAATCCGGGTGGGCCGGGGAGCTGTTTTTT.

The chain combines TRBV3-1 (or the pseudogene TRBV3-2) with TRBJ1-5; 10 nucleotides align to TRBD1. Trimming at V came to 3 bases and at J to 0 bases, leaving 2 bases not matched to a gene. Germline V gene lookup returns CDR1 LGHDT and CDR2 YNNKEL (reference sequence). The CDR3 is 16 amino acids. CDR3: CASSQDRGASNQPQHF. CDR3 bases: TGTGCCAGCAGCCAGGACAGGGGGGCTAGCAATCAGCCCCAGCATTTT.

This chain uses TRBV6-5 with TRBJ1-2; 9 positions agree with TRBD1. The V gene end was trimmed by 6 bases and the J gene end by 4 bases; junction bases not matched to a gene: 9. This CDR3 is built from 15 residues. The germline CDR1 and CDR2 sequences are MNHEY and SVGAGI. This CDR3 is CASSRNPGQGYGYTF. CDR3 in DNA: TGTGCCAGCAGCCGTAACCCGGGACAGGGCTATGGCTACACCTTC.

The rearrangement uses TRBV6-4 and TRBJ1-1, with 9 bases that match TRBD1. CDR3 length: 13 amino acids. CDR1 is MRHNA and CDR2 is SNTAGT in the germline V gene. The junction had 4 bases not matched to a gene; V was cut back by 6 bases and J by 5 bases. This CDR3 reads CASSLQGATEAFF. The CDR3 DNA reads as TGTGCCAGCAGCCTACAGGGGGCAACTGAAGCTTTCTTT.

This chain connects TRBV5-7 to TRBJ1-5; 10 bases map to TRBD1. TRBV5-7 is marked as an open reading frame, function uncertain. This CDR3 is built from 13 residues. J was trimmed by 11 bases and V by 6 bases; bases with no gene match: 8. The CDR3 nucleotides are TGTGCCAGCACCAGGGGCGGACAGGGGGCCCAGCATTTT. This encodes CASTRGGQGAQHF.

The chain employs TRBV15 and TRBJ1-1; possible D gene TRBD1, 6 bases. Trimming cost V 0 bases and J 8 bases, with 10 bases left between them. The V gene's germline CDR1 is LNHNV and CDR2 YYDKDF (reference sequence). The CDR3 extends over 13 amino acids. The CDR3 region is CATSRDWGQEAFF. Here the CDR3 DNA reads TGTGCCACCAGCAGAGATTGGGGGCAGGAAGCTTTCTTT. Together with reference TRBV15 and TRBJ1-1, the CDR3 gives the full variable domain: DAMVIQNPRYQVTQFGKPVTLSCSQTLNHNVMYWYQQKSSQAPKLLFHYYDKDFNNEADTPDNFQSRRPNTSFCFLDIRSPGLGDTAMYLCATSRDWGQEAFFGQGTRLTVV.

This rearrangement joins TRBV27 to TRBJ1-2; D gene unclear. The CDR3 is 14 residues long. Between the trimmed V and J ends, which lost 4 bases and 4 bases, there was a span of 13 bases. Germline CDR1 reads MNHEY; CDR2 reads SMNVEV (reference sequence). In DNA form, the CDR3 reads TGTGCCAGCAGTTCTGACGGAGAGCTCTATGGCTACACCTTC. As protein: CASSSDGELYGYTF.

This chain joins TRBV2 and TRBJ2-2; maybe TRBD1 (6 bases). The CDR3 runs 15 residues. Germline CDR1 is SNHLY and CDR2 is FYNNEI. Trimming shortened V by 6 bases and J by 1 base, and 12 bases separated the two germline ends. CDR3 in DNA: TGTGCCAGCAGAGCCGGGACAAAGAACACCGGGGAGCTGTTTTTT. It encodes CASRAGTKNTGELFF.

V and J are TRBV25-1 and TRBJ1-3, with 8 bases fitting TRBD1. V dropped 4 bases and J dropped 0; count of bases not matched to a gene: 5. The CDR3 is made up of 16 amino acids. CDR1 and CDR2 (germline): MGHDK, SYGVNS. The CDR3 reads CASSADDRGSGNTIYF. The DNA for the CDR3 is TGTGCCAGCAGTGCTGACGACAGGGGCTCTGGAAACACCATATATTTT.

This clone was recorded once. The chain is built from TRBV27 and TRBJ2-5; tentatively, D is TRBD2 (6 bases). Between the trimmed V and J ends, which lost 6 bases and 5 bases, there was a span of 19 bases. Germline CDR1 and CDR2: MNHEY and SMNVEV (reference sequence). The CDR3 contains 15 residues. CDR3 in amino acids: CASRILGLPGETQYF. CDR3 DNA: TGTGCCAGCAGAATCCTGGGACTTCCTGGTGAGACCCAGTACTTC.

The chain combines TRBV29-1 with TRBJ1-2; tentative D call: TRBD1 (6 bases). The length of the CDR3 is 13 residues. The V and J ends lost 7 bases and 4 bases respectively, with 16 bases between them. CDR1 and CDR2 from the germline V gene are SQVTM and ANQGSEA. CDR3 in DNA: TGCAGCGCCGGAAGGCCCAGGGGCTATGGCTACACCTTC. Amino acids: CSAGRPRGYGYTF.

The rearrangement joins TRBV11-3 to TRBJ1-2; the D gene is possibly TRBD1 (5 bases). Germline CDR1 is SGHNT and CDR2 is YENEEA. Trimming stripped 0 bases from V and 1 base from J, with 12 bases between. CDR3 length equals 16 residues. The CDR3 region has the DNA TGTGCCAGCAGCTTAGATCGAAAGGGGCTTAACTATGGCTACACCTTC. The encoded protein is CASSLDRKGLNYGYTF.

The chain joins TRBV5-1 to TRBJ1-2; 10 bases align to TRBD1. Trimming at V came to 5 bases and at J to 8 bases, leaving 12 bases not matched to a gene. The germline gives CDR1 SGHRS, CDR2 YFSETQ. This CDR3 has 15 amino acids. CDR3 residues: CASRLLTGGAEGYTF. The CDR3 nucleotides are TGCGCCAGCAGACTTCTGACAGGGGGCGCGGAGGGCTACACCTTC.

CDR3 sequence: CASSATGIWDEQFF. As DNA, the CDR3 is TGTGCCAGCAGCGCGACAGGGATCTGGGATGAGCAGTTCTTC. This chain joins TRBV9 and TRBJ2-1; 7 bases fit TRBD1. Trimming removed 3 bases from V and 8 bases from J; junction bases left unmatched: 8. This CDR3 spans 14 amino acids. CDR1 SGDLS and CDR2 YYNGEE come from the germline V gene.

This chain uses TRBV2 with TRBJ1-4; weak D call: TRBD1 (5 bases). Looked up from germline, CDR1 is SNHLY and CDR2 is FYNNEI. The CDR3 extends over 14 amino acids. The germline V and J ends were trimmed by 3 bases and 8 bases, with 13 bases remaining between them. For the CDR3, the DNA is TGTGCCAGCAGTGAGGGGCAAAGCCGAGAAAAACTGTTTTTT. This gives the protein CASSEGQSREKLFF.

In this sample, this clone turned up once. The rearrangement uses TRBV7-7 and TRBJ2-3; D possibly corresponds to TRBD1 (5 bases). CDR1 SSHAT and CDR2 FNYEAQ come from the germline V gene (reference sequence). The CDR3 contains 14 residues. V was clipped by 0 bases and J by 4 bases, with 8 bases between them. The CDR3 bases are TGTGCCAGCAGCTTAGCGGGGCTGGCAGATACGCAGTATTTT. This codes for CASSLAGLADTQYF.

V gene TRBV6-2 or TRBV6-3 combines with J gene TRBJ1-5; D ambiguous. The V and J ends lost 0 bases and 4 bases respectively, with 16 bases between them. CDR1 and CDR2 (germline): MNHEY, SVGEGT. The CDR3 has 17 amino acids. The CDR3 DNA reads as TGTGCCAGCAGTTACTCGGGCCCCGGGGTATGGAATCAGCCCCAGCATTTT. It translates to CASSYSGPGVWNQPQHF.

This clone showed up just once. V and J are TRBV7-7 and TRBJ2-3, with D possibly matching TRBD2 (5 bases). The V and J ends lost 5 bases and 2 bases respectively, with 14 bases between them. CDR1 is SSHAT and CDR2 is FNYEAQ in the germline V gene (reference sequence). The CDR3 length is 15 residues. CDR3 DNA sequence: TGTGCCAGCAGCCCCCAAGGAGGCGACACAGATACGCAGTATTTT. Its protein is CASSPQGGDTDTQYF.

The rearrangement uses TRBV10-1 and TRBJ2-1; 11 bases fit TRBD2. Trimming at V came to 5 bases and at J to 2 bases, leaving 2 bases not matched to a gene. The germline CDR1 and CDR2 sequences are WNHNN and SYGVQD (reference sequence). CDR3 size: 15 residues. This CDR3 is CASSLAGGPYNEQFF. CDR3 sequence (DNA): TGCGCCAGCAGTTTAGCGGGGGGGCCCTACAATGAGCAGTTCTTC.